The clone carrying this T cell receptor (beta chain) was seen at least ten times. Its antigen is currently unknown. The sample originates from a study of T cell repertoires in cytomegalovirus infection. Study context: The study used recently identified HLA-C-restricted and well-studied HLA-B-restricted CMV epitopes. Public TCR beta signatures provided an indication of both CMV infection and a matching HLA type.

Whole-study findings and limits: Dominant in the ex vivo response were TCR beta clonotypes restricted by HLA-C and specific for CMV. The cumulative frequency of public TCR beta families identified carriers of CMV plus the relevant HLA.

TCRdb reprocessed the reads with MiXCR, giving one entry per CDR3 protein. There are about 770,000 distinct CDR3 sequences in the sample; about 29% occur only once, and around 14% lies in the top ten. This TCR derives from a human donor in good health (CMV status not recorded). Some clones in this sample may be carry-over from other donors' samples. The sample here was cultured CD8+ T cells from PBMCs, taken from culture after CMV antigen stimulation.

For the CDR3, the DNA is TGTGCCAGCAGCTTAGGGAGGGGAGCGCAGCCCCAGCATTTT. Translation: CASSLGRGAQPQHF. V and J are TRBV7-8 and TRBJ1-5, with D perhaps TRBD1 (5 bases). V was trimmed by 1 base and J by 7 bases, leaving 11 bases between them. This CDR3 spans 14 amino acids. Germline-derived CDR1 and CDR2 are SGHVS and FQNEAQ. The variable domain in full, with the rest retrieved from reference TRBV7-8 and TRBJ1-5, is GAGVSQSPRYKVAKRGQDVALRCDPISGHVSLFWYQQALGQGPEFLTYFQNEAQLDKSGLPSDRFFAERPEGSVSTLKIQRTQQEDSAVYLCASSLGRGAQPQHFGDGTRLSIL.